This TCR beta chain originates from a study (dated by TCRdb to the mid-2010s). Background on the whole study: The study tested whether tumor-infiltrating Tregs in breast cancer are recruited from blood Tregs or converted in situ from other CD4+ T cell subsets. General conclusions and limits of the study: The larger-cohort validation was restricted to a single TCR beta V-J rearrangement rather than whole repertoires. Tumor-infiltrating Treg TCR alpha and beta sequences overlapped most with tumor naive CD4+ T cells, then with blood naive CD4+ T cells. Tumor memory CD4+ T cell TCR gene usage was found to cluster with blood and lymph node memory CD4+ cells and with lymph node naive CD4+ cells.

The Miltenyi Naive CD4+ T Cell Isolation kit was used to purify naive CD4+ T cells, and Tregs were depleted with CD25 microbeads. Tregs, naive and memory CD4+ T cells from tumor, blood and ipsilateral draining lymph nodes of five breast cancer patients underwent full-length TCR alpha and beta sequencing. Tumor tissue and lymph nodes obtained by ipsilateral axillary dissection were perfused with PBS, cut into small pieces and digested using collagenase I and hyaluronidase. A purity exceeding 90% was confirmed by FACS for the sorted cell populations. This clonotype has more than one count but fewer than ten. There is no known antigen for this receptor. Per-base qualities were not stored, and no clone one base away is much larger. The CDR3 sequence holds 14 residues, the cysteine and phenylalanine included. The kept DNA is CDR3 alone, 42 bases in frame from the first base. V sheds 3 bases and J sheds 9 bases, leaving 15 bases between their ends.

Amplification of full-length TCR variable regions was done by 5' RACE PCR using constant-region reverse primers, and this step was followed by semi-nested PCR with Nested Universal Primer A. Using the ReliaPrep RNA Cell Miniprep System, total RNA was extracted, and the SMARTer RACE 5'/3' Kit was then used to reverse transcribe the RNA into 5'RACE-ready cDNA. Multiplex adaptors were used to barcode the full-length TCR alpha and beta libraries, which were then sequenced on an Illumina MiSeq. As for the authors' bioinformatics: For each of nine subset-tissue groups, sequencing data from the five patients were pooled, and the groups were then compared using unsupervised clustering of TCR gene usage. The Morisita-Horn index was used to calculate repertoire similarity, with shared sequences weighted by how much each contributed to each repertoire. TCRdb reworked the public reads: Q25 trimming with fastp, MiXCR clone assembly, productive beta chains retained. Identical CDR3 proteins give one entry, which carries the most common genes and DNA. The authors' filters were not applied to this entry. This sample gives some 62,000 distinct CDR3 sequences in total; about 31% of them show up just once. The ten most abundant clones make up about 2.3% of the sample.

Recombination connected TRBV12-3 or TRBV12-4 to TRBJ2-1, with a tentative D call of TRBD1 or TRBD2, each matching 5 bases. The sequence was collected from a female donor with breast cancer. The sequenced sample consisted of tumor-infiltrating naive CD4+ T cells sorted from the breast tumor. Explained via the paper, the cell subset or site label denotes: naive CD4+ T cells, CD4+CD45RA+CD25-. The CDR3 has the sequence CASSFMRRDGEQFF. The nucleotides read TGTGCCAGCAGTTTCATGCGCCGGGACGGTGAGCAGTTCTTC.